Below, 4 T cell receptor beta chains from the same sample are listed, as sequenced in a study of T-cell reconstitution after alpha-beta-depleted transplantation in children. For TCRbeta, the library was prepared with unique molecular identifiers. Each CDR3 protein is one row after TCRdb ran MiXCR on the PCR reads. This sample yields approximately 510,000 distinct CDR3 sequences, of which around 19% are seen a single time; 3.3% belongs to the top ten. Here the sequenced sample was PBMCs from the stem cell graft donor, taken from the stem cell graft. The receptors come from a human donor who donated a stem cell graft to a child with acute lymphoblastic leukemia.

This clonotype was observed a handful of times. The chain couples TRBV5-1 to TRBJ2-5; possible D gene TRBD2, 6 bases. The V and J ends lost 4 bases and 4 bases respectively, with 14 bases between them. This CDR3 has 14 residues. Germline V gene data show CDR1 as SGHRS and CDR2 as YFSETQ. The DNA for the CDR3 is TGCGCCAGCAGCCCCCTGGCGGGAAGAGAGACCCAGTACTTC. This encodes CASSPLAGRETQYF.

J is TRBJ1-1 and V is TRBV5-1; TRBD1 matches at 8 bases. Germline V gene data show CDR1 as SGHRS and CDR2 as YFSETQ. V shed 0 bases and J 3 bases; nucleotides not matched to a gene: 4. This CDR3 comprises 15 residues. CDR3 protein: CASSLVGRGHTEAFF. Here the CDR3 DNA reads TGCGCCAGCAGCTTGGTAGGCAGGGGGCACACTGAAGCTTTCTTT.

This clonotype was seen a few times. The CDR3 region is CASSLFSLQGRSTEAFF. CDR3 nucleotides: TGTGCCAGCAGTTTATTCTCCTTACAGGGGCGAAGCACTGAAGCTTTCTTT. The chain couples TRBV27 to TRBJ1-1, with 7 bases fitting TRBD1. V trimming: 1 base; J trimming: 4 bases; junction bases outside the gene matches: 12. The CDR3 totals 17 residues. Germline V gene sequence: CDR1 MNHEY, CDR2 SMNVEV (reference sequence).

This CDR3 reads CASSPWNSGNTIYF. The CDR3 DNA reads TGTGCCAGCAGCCCCTGGAACTCTGGAAACACCATATATTTT. This chain links TRBV7-2 with TRBJ1-3, with no clear D. The V end was cut by 5 bases, the J end by 0 bases, with 8 bases between. Germline loops: CDR1 SGHTA, CDR2 FQGNSA. This CDR3 is 14 amino acids long.